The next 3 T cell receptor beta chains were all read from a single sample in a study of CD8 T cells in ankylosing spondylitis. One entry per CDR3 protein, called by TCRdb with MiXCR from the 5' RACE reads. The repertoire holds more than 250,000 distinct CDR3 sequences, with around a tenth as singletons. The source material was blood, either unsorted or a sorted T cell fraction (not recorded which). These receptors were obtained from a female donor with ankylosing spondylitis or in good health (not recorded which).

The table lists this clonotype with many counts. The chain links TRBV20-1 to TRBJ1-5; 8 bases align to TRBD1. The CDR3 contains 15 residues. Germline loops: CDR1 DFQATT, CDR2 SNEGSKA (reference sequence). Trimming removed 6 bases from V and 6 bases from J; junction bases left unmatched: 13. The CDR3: CSAPDPGGRRQPQHF. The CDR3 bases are TGCAGTGCCCCAGACCCAGGGGGCCGACGTCAGCCCCAGCATTTT.

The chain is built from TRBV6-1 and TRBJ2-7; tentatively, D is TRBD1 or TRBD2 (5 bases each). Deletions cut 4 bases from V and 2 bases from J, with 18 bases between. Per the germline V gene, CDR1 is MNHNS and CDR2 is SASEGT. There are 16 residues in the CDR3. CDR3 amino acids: CASSGGRAGNTYEQYF. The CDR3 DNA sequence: TGTGCCAGCAGTGGGGGACGAGCAGGGAATACCTACGAGCAGTACTTC.

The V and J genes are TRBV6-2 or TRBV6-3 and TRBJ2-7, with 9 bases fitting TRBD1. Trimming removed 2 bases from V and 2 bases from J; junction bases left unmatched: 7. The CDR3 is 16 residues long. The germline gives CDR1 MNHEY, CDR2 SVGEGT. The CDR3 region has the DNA TGTGCCAGCAGTTACCCCAGACAGGGGGTACCCTACGAGCAGTACTTC. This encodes CASSYPRQGVPYEQYF.